Following are 13 T cell receptor beta chains from one sample sequenced in a study of Tregs in tolerant kidney transplant recipients. Some clones are missing from TCRdb's copy, which holds only in-frame ones; the method was immunoSEQ multiplex PCR. The table has fewer than 80,000 clones, around nine tenths seen once; the top ten hold about 0.37%. Sample: CD4+ T cells from blood, taken before the transplant. These TCRs come from a human donor who received a combined kidney and bone marrow transplant.

The chain uses TRBV19 and TRBJ2-1; 9 bases match TRBD1. The J segment lost 9 bases and the V segment lost 6 bases, leaving 15 bases of the junction unmatched. The CDR3 loop spans 16 amino acids. Germline CDR1 and CDR2: LNHDA and SQIVND (reference sequence). The CDR3 is CASRPKEGQGHSEQFF. In DNA, the CDR3 is TGTGCCAGTAGGCCTAAGGAGGGACAGGGTCATAGTGAGCAGTTCTTC.

The V gene is TRBV9, the J gene TRBJ1-1; TRBD1 is a possible D gene (5 bases). CDR1 SGDLS and CDR2 YYNGEE come from the germline V gene. The CDR3 loop spans 14 amino acids. The V gene lost 4 bases and the J gene lost 3 bases, with 13 bases spanning the gap. The CDR3 reads CASSYIWGDTEAFF. In nucleotides, the CDR3 is TGTGCCAGCAGCTATATCTGGGGGGACACTGAAGCTTTCTTT.

The chain couples TRBV10-1 to TRBJ2-7; 10 bases match TRBD2. Germline V CDR1 and CDR2: WNHNN, SYGVQD (reference sequence). The CDR3 totals 13 residues. J was trimmed by 6 bases and V by 3 bases; bases with no gene match: 2. The CDR3 region is CASSDRTSGEQYF. The CDR3 coding sequence is TGCGCCAGCAGTGATCGGACTAGCGGCGAGCAGTACTTC.

This chain connects TRBV11-2 to TRBJ2-5; 7 nucleotides match TRBD1. CDR1 is SGHAT and CDR2 is FQNNGV in the germline V gene. V lost 10 bases and J lost 4; bases outside the gene matches: 12. The CDR3 has 14 residues. CDR3 DNA sequence: TGTGCCACTTCATCACAGGGGAGACGAGAGACCCAGTACTTC. Its protein is CATSSQGRRETQYF. Combining the CDR3 with reference TRBV11-2 and TRBJ2-5 gives the whole variable domain EAGVAQSPRYKIIEKRQSVAFWCNPISGHATLYWYQQILGQGPKLLIQFQNNGVVDDSQLPKDRFSAERLKGVDSTLKIQPAKLEDSAVYLCATSSQGRRETQYFGPGTRLLVL.

This clone was seen only a few times. This chain joins TRBV19 and TRBJ1-5, with 8 bases identical to TRBD1. The CDR3 extends over 15 amino acids. The ends lost 4 bases at V and 4 bases at J; junction bases unmatched: 6. The germline V gene encodes CDR1 LNHDA and CDR2 SQIVND (reference sequence). CDR3 protein: CASSTRTGRNQPQHF. Written as DNA, the CDR3 is TGTGCCAGTAGTACCCGGACAGGGAGGAATCAGCCCCAGCATTTT. Full variable domain (missing parts from reference TRBV19 and TRBJ1-5): DGGITQSPKYLFRKEGQNVTLSCEQNLNHDAMYWYRQDPGQGLRLIYYSQIVNDFQKGDIAEGYSVSREKKESFPLTVTSAQKNPTAFYLCASSTRTGRNQPQHFGDGTRLSIL.

The chain couples TRBV30 to TRBJ1-1, with TRBD1 as a possible D gene (5 bases). The V gene lost 2 bases and the J gene lost 2 bases, with 18 bases spanning the gap. CDR1 is GTSNPN and CDR2 is SVGIG in the germline V gene (reference sequence). This CDR3 spans 16 amino acids. This chain's CDR3 is CAWSSEVWTPNTEAFF. The CDR3 DNA is TGTGCCTGGAGTTCAGAGGTGTGGACACCTAACACTGAAGCTTTCTTT.

The chain employs TRBV5-8 and TRBJ2-1, with 12 positions matching TRBD2. The CDR3 contains 17 residues. In germline, CDR1 is SGHTS, CDR2 YDEGEE. V shed 0 bases and J 7 bases; nucleotides not matched to a gene: 8. The CDR3 sequence is CASSLVLTSGSVNEQFF. CDR3 bases: TGTGCCAGCAGCTTGGTCCTGACTAGCGGGAGTGTAAATGAGCAGTTCTTC.

The J gene is TRBJ2-1, the V gene TRBV6-5; TRBD1 matches 9 bases. V shed 5 bases, J shed 4 bases, and the junction held 3 bases outside the gene matches. Germline V gives CDR1 MNHEY, CDR2 SVGAGI. The CDR3 spans 14 residues. CDR3 region: CASSTGGLYNEQFF. The CDR3 coding sequence is TGTGCCAGCAGTACAGGGGGCTTGTACAATGAGCAGTTCTTC.

The CDR3 spells CASAGGDEAFF. DNA for the CDR3: TGTGCCAGCGCGGGGGGCGATGAAGCTTTCTTT. The rearrangement joins TRBV6-5 to TRBJ1-1, with a tentative D call TRBD1 (6 bases). Trimming shortened V by 8 bases and J by 7 bases, and 11 bases separated the two germline ends. Germline-derived CDR1 and CDR2 are MNHEY and SVGAGI. The CDR3 is 11 amino acids.

The gene calls are TRBV7-2 and TRBJ1-5; TRBD1 is a possible D gene (6 bases). This CDR3 has 14 residues. Between the trimmed V and J ends, which lost 5 bases and 3 bases, there was a span of 11 bases. Germline V gene sequence: CDR1 SGHTA, CDR2 FQGNSA. The DNA of the CDR3 is TGTGCCAGCAGCCCCCGGGGGGCCAATCAGCCCCAGCATTTT. Protein: CASSPRGANQPQHF.

CDR3 sequence (DNA): TGTGCCACCAGAGACATGGACTCTTCCAAGGGGACCCAGTACTTC. This codes for CATRDMDSSKGTQYF. This sequence joins TRBV15 and TRBJ2-5; D is perhaps TRBD2 (5 bases). Between the trimmed V and J ends, which lost 6 bases and 7 bases, there was a span of 21 bases. The CDR3 loop spans 15 amino acids. The germline V gene encodes CDR1 LNHNV and CDR2 YYDKDF (reference sequence).

This clone was picked up one time. The chain employs TRBV6-5 and TRBJ1-1; D unclear. From germline, CDR1 is MNHEY and CDR2 SVGAGI. V shed 0 bases and J shed 5 bases, with 16 bases lying between them. The CDR3 runs to 16 residues. Here the CDR3 DNA reads TGTGCCAGCAGTTACTCGAAGGGAGGGAGTGGAACTGAAGCTTTCTTT. It is translated as CASSYSKGGSGTEAFF.

The gene calls are TRBV5-1 and TRBJ2-3; the match to TRBD2 covers 10 bases. The CDR3 runs 17 residues. Germline lookup yields CDR1 SGHRS and CDR2 YFSETQ. Losses at the gene ends were 4 bases for V and 2 bases for J; bases not matched to a gene: 10. The DNA of the CDR3 is TGCGCCAGCAGCCCATTGACTAGCGGGCACAACACAGATACGCAGTATTTT. Amino acid sequence: CASSPLTSGHNTDTQYF.